Listed below are T cell receptor beta chains from one sample, sequenced in a study of blood T cell repertoires in COVID-19. Using immunoSEQ multiplex PCR, the repertoire was profiled, and TCRdb retains in-frame clones only, with some absent. The sample carries around 200,000 clones, around 84% recorded once. Sequencing was carried out using peripheral blood. The receptors here all came from a woman aged 65 to 85 with COVID-19, enrolled during active disease. Both conserved end residues are part of each CDR3. D genes are given only for firm matches. For some rows the clone size is stated as once, few or many, or as a class when expanded; others skip it.

abundance: .; d_gene: .; v_gene: TRBV3-1/TRBV3-2; j_gene: TRBJ2-3; CDR3aa: CASRGRGPDTQYF; CDR3nt: TGTGCCAGCAGAGGGAGAGGGCCAGATACGCAGTATTTT
abundance: once; d_gene: .; v_gene: TRBV5-1; j_gene: TRBJ1-2; CDR3aa: CASSSGGGRSDGYTF; CDR3nt: TGCGCCAGCAGCTCGGGCGGGGGCCGATCGGATGGCTACACCTTC
abundance: .; d_gene: TRBD2; v_gene: TRBV19; j_gene: TRBJ2-1; CDR3aa: CASSSPSGGAYNEQFF; CDR3nt: TGTGCCAGTAGTTCCCCAAGCGGGGGGGCGTACAATGAGCAGTTCTTC
abundance: few; d_gene: .; v_gene: TRBV7-8; j_gene: TRBJ2-2; CDR3aa: CASSMNRGTGELFF; CDR3nt: TGTGCCAGCAGCATGAACCGGGGGACCGGGGAGCTGTTTTTT
abundance: .; d_gene: TRBD2; v_gene: TRBV2; j_gene: TRBJ2-3; CDR3aa: CASRRGGAHTDTQYF; CDR3nt: TGTGCCAGCAGGCGGGGGGGGGCTCACACAGATACGCAGTATTTT
abundance: .; d_gene: TRBD2; v_gene: TRBV14; j_gene: TRBJ2-3; CDR3aa: CASSQEKAGGPTDTQYF; CDR3nt: TGTGCCAGCAGCCAAGAAAAAGCGGGGGGCCCTACAGATACGCAGTATTTT
abundance: once; d_gene: .; v_gene: TRBV19; j_gene: TRBJ2-3; CDR3aa: CASSKTTGGFSADTQYF; CDR3nt: TGTGCCAGTAGTAAAACGACGGGGGGCTTTAGTGCAGATACGCAGTATTTT
abundance: .; d_gene: TRBD2; v_gene: TRBV11-3; j_gene: TRBJ2-1; CDR3aa: CASSQGRASLREQFF; CDR3nt: TGTGCCAGCAGCCAAGGGAGGGCTAGCTTACGGGAGCAGTTCTTC
abundance: .; d_gene: .; v_gene: TRBV3-1/TRBV3-2; j_gene: TRBJ2-1; CDR3aa: CASSQVSQTSEQFF; CDR3nt: TGTGCCAGCAGCCAAGTGTCACAGACCAGTGAGCAGTTCTTC
abundance: .; d_gene: .; v_gene: TRBV7-2; j_gene: TRBJ1-2; CDR3aa: CASSLTGKGYTF; CDR3nt: TGTGCCAGCAGCTTAACAGGGAAAGGCTACACCTTC
abundance: few; d_gene: TRBD1; v_gene: TRBV11-2; j_gene: TRBJ2-3; CDR3aa: CASSSGQLTDTQYF; CDR3nt: TGTGCCAGCAGTTCGGGACAGCTCACAGATACGCAGTATTTT
abundance: .; d_gene: TRBD1; v_gene: TRBV9; j_gene: TRBJ2-2; CDR3aa: CASRGQTNTGELFF; CDR3nt: TGTGCCAGCAGGGGACAGACTAACACCGGGGAGCTGTTTTTT
abundance: .; d_gene: .; v_gene: TRBV9; j_gene: TRBJ2-6; CDR3aa: CASSVTSSGANVLTF; CDR3nt: TGTGCCAGCAGCGTAACAAGCTCTGGGGCCAACGTCCTGACTTTC
abundance: .; d_gene: .; v_gene: TRBV18; j_gene: TRBJ2-5; CDR3aa: CASSPPSNLETQYF; CDR3nt: TGTGCCAGCTCACCACCCTCGAACTTAGAGACCCAGTACTTC
abundance: .; d_gene: .; v_gene: TRBV9; j_gene: TRBJ1-2; CDR3aa: CASSVPGRDYGYTF; CDR3nt: TGTGCCAGCAGCGTGCCGGGTCGCGACTATGGCTACACCTTC
abundance: few; d_gene: TRBD1; v_gene: TRBV30; j_gene: TRBJ1-2; CDR3aa: CASQTGTGTLYGYTF; CDR3nt: TGTGCCTCCCAAACCGGGACAGGAACTTTGTATGGCTACACCTTC
abundance: .; d_gene: TRBD2; v_gene: TRBV7-2; j_gene: TRBJ2-1; CDR3aa: CASSWSVTSGRGYNEQFF; CDR3nt: TGTGCCAGCAGCTGGAGCGTGACTAGCGGGAGGGGCTACAATGAGCAGTTCTTC
abundance: .; d_gene: .; v_gene: TRBV6-2/TRBV6-3; j_gene: TRBJ1-5; CDR3aa: CASSYILGGNQPQHF; CDR3nt: TGTGCCAGCAGTTACATCCTGGGGGGGAATCAGCCCCAGCATTTT
abundance: .; d_gene: TRBD1; v_gene: TRBV19; j_gene: TRBJ2-4; CDR3aa: CASSPWDRDPIIAKNIQYF; CDR3nt: TGTGCCAGTAGCCCCTGGGACAGGGATCCCATTATAGCCAAAAACATTCAGTACTTC
abundance: .; d_gene: .; v_gene: TRBV25-1; j_gene: TRBJ1-1; CDR3aa: CASSGFGIGTEAFF; CDR3nt: TGTGCCAGCAGTGGATTCGGGATAGGGACTGAAGCTTTCTTT
abundance: .; d_gene: TRBD2; v_gene: TRBV5-1; j_gene: TRBJ2-2; CDR3aa: CASSHRSSAGDTNTGELFF; CDR3nt: TGCGCCAGCAGTCACCGAAGCTCAGCGGGAGACACGAACACCGGGGAGCTGTTTTTT
abundance: .; d_gene: .; v_gene: TRBV7-2; j_gene: TRBJ2-1; CDR3aa: CATPARGGTGGLRNEQFF; CDR3nt: TGTGCCACGCCGGCACGAGGGGGAACGGGAGGCCTACGGAATGAGCAGTTCTTC
abundance: .; d_gene: .; v_gene: TRBV2; j_gene: TRBJ2-1; CDR3aa: CASRASTGTDYNEQFF; CDR3nt: TGTGCCAGCAGAGCTAGTACCGGGACTGACTACAATGAGCAGTTCTTC
abundance: few; d_gene: TRBD2; v_gene: TRBV6-6; j_gene: TRBJ2-7; CDR3aa: CASREPGLADYEQYF; CDR3nt: TGTGCCAGCAGAGAACCGGGACTAGCGGACTACGAGCAGTACTTC
abundance: .; d_gene: TRBD2; v_gene: TRBV11-3; j_gene: TRBJ2-3; CDR3aa: CASSLAGGPTDTQYF; CDR3nt: TGTGCCAGCAGCTTAGCGGGAGGGCCCACAGATACGCAGTATTTT
abundance: .; d_gene: TRBD1; v_gene: TRBV4-2; j_gene: TRBJ1-6; CDR3aa: CASSQVSGTGSSTYNSPLHF; CDR3nt: TGTGCCAGCAGCCAAGTTTCCGGGACAGGATCGAGCACCTATAATTCACCCCTCCACTTT
abundance: .; d_gene: .; v_gene: TRBV10-3; j_gene: TRBJ1-2; CDR3aa: CAISAGRGDGYTF; CDR3nt: TGTGCCATCAGTGCGGGGCGGGGGGATGGCTACACCTTC
abundance: .; d_gene: .; v_gene: TRBV30; j_gene: TRBJ1-6; CDR3aa: CAWSLRNSPLHF; CDR3nt: TGTGCCTGGAGTCTCCGGAATTCACCCCTCCACTTT
abundance: .; d_gene: .; v_gene: TRBV9; j_gene: TRBJ1-2; CDR3aa: CASSVDGQALYGYTF; CDR3nt: TGTGCCAGCAGCGTAGACGGCCAGGCTCTCTATGGCTACACCTTC
abundance: .; d_gene: .; v_gene: TRBV5-6; j_gene: TRBJ2-2; CDR3aa: CASSLGRGGELFF; CDR3nt: TGTGCCAGCAGCTTGGGTCGGGGCGGGGAGCTGTTTTTT
abundance: .; d_gene: TRBD2; v_gene: TRBV11-2; j_gene: TRBJ2-3; CDR3aa: CASSLSGGRADTQYF; CDR3nt: TGTGCCAGCAGTCTCAGCGGGGGGCGGGCAGATACGCAGTATTTT
abundance: few; d_gene: .; v_gene: TRBV2; j_gene: TRBJ1-1; CDR3aa: CASSYREDTEAFF; CDR3nt: TGTGCCAGCAGTTACAGGGAAGACACTGAAGCTTTCTTT
abundance: .; d_gene: .; v_gene: TRBV27; j_gene: TRBJ2-1; CDR3aa: CAVASWGVPYNEQFF; CDR3nt: TGTGCTGTAGCCTCATGGGGGGTTCCTTACAATGAGCAGTTCTTC
abundance: .; d_gene: TRBD1; v_gene: TRBV19; j_gene: TRBJ2-2; CDR3aa: CASSGQGSHGELFF; CDR3nt: TGTGCCAGTAGTGGACAGGGTTCTCACGGGGAGCTGTTTTTT
abundance: few; d_gene: .; v_gene: TRBV28; j_gene: TRBJ1-6; CDR3aa: CASSAPNSPLHF; CDR3nt: TGTGCCAGCAGTGCGCCAAATTCACCCCTCCACTTT
abundance: .; d_gene: TRBD1; v_gene: TRBV24-1; j_gene: TRBJ2-1; CDR3aa: CATSDTRGTGGYREQFF; CDR3nt: TGTGCCACCAGTGATACTCGGGGGACAGGGGGCTATAGAGAGCAGTTCTTC
abundance: .; d_gene: .; v_gene: TRBV28; j_gene: TRBJ1-2; CDR3aa: CASSRNYGYTF; CDR3nt: TGTGCCAGCAGTCGTAACTATGGCTACACCTTC
abundance: .; d_gene: TRBD1; v_gene: TRBV19; j_gene: TRBJ1-5; CDR3aa: CASRLDRDGNQPQHF; CDR3nt: TGTGCCAGTAGGTTAGACAGGGATGGCAATCAGCCCCAGCATTTT
abundance: .; d_gene: TRBD1; v_gene: TRBV2; j_gene: TRBJ1-4; CDR3aa: CASGTGFDNEKLFF; CDR3nt: TGTGCCAGCGGGACAGGGTTTGATAATGAAAAACTGTTTTTT
abundance: .; d_gene: TRBD2; v_gene: TRBV7-2; j_gene: TRBJ2-5; CDR3aa: CASSLVGLTSGNQETQYF; CDR3nt: TGTGCCAGCAGCTTAGTGGGGCTCACTAGCGGGAACCAAGAGACCCAGTACTTC
abundance: few; d_gene: .; v_gene: TRBV2; j_gene: TRBJ1-4; CDR3aa: CASSEEGEGWEKLFF; CDR3nt: TGTGCCAGCAGTGAAGAGGGGGAAGGGTGGGAAAAACTGTTTTTT
abundance: .; d_gene: .; v_gene: TRBV15; j_gene: TRBJ1-1; CDR3aa: CATSGTLNTEAFF; CDR3nt: TGTGCCACCAGCGGGACACTGAACACTGAAGCTTTCTTT
abundance: .; d_gene: .; v_gene: TRBV7-2; j_gene: TRBJ2-3; CDR3aa: CASSLETRAHTQYF; CDR3nt: TGTGCCAGCAGCTTAGAGACGCGGGCCCATACGCAGTATTTT
abundance: .; d_gene: TRBD1; v_gene: TRBV5-1; j_gene: TRBJ1-6; CDR3aa: CASSFAGGGQESPLHF; CDR3nt: TGCGCCAGCAGCTTTGCCGGCGGGGGACAGGAATCACCCCTCCACTTT
abundance: .; d_gene: TRBD1; v_gene: TRBV7-2; j_gene: TRBJ2-5; CDR3aa: CASRDRDKTQYF; CDR3nt: TGTGCCAGCCGGGACAGGGACAAGACCCAGTACTTC
abundance: once; d_gene: TRBD1; v_gene: TRBV7-2; j_gene: TRBJ2-7; CDR3aa: CASSITGQGAYEQYF; CDR3nt: TGTGCCAGCAGCATTACGGGACAGGGGGCCTACGAGCAGTACTTC
abundance: .; d_gene: .; v_gene: TRBV21-1; j_gene: TRBJ1-5; CDR3aa: CASSKSRDSYSNQPQHF; CDR3nt: TGTGCCAGCAGCAAGTCTCGGGACAGCTATAGCAATCAGCCCCAGCATTTT
abundance: .; d_gene: TRBD1; v_gene: TRBV19; j_gene: TRBJ1-5; CDR3aa: CASSPQGDQPQHF; CDR3nt: TGTGCCAGTAGTCCACAGGGGGATCAGCCCCAGCATTTT
abundance: .; d_gene: .; v_gene: TRBV15; j_gene: TRBJ1-5; CDR3aa: CATSRTVGGGTFQPQHF; CDR3nt: TGTGCCACCAGCAGAACAGTGGGTGGAGGGACCTTCCAGCCCCAGCATTTT
abundance: .; d_gene: .; v_gene: TRBV20-1; j_gene: TRBJ2-5; CDR3aa: CSASGGGETQYF; CDR3nt: TGCAGTGCTAGTGGAGGGGGTGAGACCCAGTACTTC